These T cell receptor beta chains were read from a single sample in a study of identical twins. TCRdb analysed the 5' RACE reads with MiXCR anew, one entry per CDR3 protein. The data contain under 300,000 distinct CDR3 sequences, approximately 8.3% of them seen just once; the ten biggest clones take up 2.5% to 3.5%. This sample was shared with a second study, whose subject was yellow fever vaccine responses in identical twins.

Source material: CD8+ T cells sorted from blood. The receptor source for this set is a woman aged 18-29 years in good health. The conserved cysteine and the conserved F or W are not part of the CDR3 here. Size is omitted from some rows. Given values are once, few, many or a class for expanded clones.

clone_size j_call v_call cdr3_aa
many TRBJ2-3 TRBV12-3/TRBV12-4 ASSMGPSTDTQY
few TRBJ2-5 TRBV27 ASRELAARETQY
few TRBJ2-7 TRBV29-1 SVRENAPPESYEQY
few TRBJ2-7 TRBV9 ASSSSGSGAFYEQY
. TRBJ2-5 TRBV6-1 ASSFDGPYQETQY
few TRBJ1-1 TRBV12-3/TRBV12-4 ASLDRGMNTEAF
. TRBJ2-7 TRBV20-1 SARDERPRDPASEQY
few TRBJ2-2 TRBV6-2/TRBV6-3 ASSYSAGDTGELF
many TRBJ2-3 TRBV25-1 ASSSLGGGTDTQY
many TRBJ2-1 TRBV6-1 ASSEAGLAGSNEQF
many TRBJ2-5 TRBV9 ASSITSSSETQY